This T cell receptor beta chain appears in the sequencing data of a study of blood T cell repertoires in COVID-19. Study in general: Acute and convalescent COVID-19 specimens originated in the United States, Italy and Spain. T cells, B-cell-depleted T cells, or PBMCs supplied cDNA or gDNA.

Original handling: Amplification with reference gene primers provided the estimates of nucleated cell counts. Assay used: immunoSEQ multiplex PCR; TCRdb lists only in-frame clones, some missing. V and J calls and clone size are copied from that table; D and trimming were computed from the DNA. The table lists about 140,000 clones, around 82% of them singletons, with about 8% in the top ten. Germline trimming cut 6 bases from V and 2 bases from J; bases unmatched to any gene: 8. The CDR3 spans 15 residues. Germline V gene data show CDR1 as SGHNT and CDR2 as YYREEE (reference sequence). This clone was recorded once.

Sequencing input: peripheral blood. The receptor's source is a human donor in a cohort sampled during active COVID-19. The chain uses TRBV5-4 and TRBJ2-5; the match to TRBD2 covers 9 bases. This CDR3 reads CASTPGAGGQETQYF. In DNA form, the CDR3 reads TGTGCCAGCACCCCCGGAGCGGGGGGTCAAGAGACCCAGTACTTC.